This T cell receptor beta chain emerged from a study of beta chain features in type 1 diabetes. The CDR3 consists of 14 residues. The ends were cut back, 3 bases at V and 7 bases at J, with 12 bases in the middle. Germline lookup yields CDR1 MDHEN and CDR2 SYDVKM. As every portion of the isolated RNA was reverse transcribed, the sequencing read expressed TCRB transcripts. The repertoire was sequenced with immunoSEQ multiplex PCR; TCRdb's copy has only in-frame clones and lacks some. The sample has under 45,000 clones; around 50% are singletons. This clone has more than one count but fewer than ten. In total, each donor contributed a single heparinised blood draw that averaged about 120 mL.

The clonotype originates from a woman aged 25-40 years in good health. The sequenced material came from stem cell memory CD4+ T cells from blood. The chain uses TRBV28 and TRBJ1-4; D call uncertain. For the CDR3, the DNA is TGTGCCAGCAGTTTTGGAGGGTTCGGTGAAAAACTGTTTTTT. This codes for CASSFGGFGEKLFF. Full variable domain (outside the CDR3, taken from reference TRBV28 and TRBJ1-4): DVKVTQSSRYLVKRTGEKVFLECVQDMDHENMFWYRQDPGLGLRLIYFSYDVKMKEKGDIPEGYSVSREKKERFSLILESASTNQTSMYLCASSFGGFGEKLFFGSGTQLSVL.